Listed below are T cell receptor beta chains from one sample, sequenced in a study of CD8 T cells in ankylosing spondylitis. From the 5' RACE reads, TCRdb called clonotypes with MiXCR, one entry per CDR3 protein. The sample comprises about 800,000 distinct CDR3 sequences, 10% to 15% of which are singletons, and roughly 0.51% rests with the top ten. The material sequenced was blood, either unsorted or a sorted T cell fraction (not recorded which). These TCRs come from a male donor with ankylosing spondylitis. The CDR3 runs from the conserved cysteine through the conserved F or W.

CASSPPGTGRHNEQFF	TRBV12-3/TRBV12-4	TRBJ2-1
CASSPGQGHRYGYTF	TRBV5-5	TRBJ1-2
CASSLAPDPPEGYTF	TRBV5-1	TRBJ1-2
CASRSVSGRSEAFF	TRBV7-9	TRBJ1-1
CASTILAGAYNEQFF	TRBV5-1	TRBJ2-1
CASSYETGRAEAFF	TRBV6-5	TRBJ1-1
CASSSDPGTGNTGELFF	TRBV7-2	TRBJ2-2
CASSLGLAGGPSTGELFF	TRBV5-1	TRBJ2-2
CSAGQVGTGELFF	TRBV29-1	TRBJ2-2
CSARVLAGGPGELFF	TRBV20-1	TRBJ2-2
CASSLDRVQNTIYF	TRBV4-1	TRBJ1-3
CAWRLLRIDSEGGTYNEQFF	TRBV30	TRBJ2-1
CASSLWTGGNQPQHF	TRBV7-2	TRBJ1-5
CAISESGPAYEQYF	TRBV10-3	TRBJ2-7
CASSFTLYGYTF	TRBV11-2	TRBJ1-2
CASSGEGGLMNTEAFF	TRBV5-1	TRBJ1-1
CASSLHASGYTGELFF	TRBV5-1	TRBJ2-2
CATGNRRYNEQFF	TRBV28	TRBJ2-1
CSARDGAAHSYEQYF	TRBV20-1	TRBJ2-7
CSVLTGEETQYF	TRBV29-1	TRBJ2-5
CASSLATVAGNQHF	TRBV7-8	TRBJ1-5
CASSLLAGGINEQFF	TRBV7-2	TRBJ2-1
CASSPRLGGDPYEQYF	TRBV3-1	TRBJ2-7
CASSASGSTYNEQFF	TRBV6-1	TRBJ2-1
CSASRGAGANVLTF	TRBV20-1	TRBJ2-6
CSARRRATDTQYF	TRBV20-1	TRBJ2-3
CATSDPGQGDAEAFF	TRBV24-1	TRBJ1-1
CASSVGFGYEQYF	TRBV9	TRBJ2-7
CASSVEQGLVPEQFF	TRBV11-2	TRBJ2-1
CASSLAGTGSEKLFF	TRBV5-1	TRBJ1-4
CASTDKGGSSYEQYF	TRBV12-3/TRBV12-4	TRBJ2-7
CSASRGTRGYIEAFF	TRBV20-1	TRBJ1-1
CASSQRTDSYEQYF	TRBV6-1	TRBJ2-7
CASSFGRRGLSSYNEQFF	TRBV12-3/TRBV12-4	TRBJ2-1
CASSLEWNEQFF	TRBV5-1	TRBJ2-1
CSALIRREHGELFF	TRBV20-1	TRBJ2-2
CSVERGRGRATDTQYF	TRBV29-1	TRBJ2-3
CASSRLVYEQYF	TRBV19	TRBJ2-7
CASSTQNSPLHF	TRBV5-1	TRBJ1-6
CSAGLAGYYEQYF	TRBV29-1	TRBJ2-7
CASSVDGITDTQYF	TRBV9	TRBJ2-3
CASYEGQWPNTEAFF	TRBV28	TRBJ1-1
CSARAHTEGTEAFF	TRBV20-1	TRBJ1-1
CASSAGADEQYF	TRBV12-3/TRBV12-4	TRBJ2-7
CASSLAGTGPKGYTF	TRBV11-2	TRBJ1-2
CSVGSNEQFF	TRBV29-1	TRBJ2-1
CASSPSTGRRTEAFF	TRBV18	TRBJ1-1
CASSFKGIFSTDTQYF	TRBV6-5	TRBJ2-3
CASSLEGGAASSPLHF	TRBV7-6	TRBJ1-6